This entry lists 8 T cell receptor beta chains sequenced from one sample in a study of T cells in Graves' hyperthyroidism and ophthalmopathy. From RNA transcripts, TCR beta CDR3 regions were amplified. An initial round of RT-PCR targeting the TCR CDR3 relied on the HTBI primer set. TCRdb processed the multiplex PCR reads anew with MiXCR; each CDR3 protein has one entry. The sample lists under 700,000 distinct CDR3 sequences; roughly 50% were seen once. Sequenced sample: peripheral blood or thyroid tissue (not recorded which). The receptors shown here come from a woman between 18 and 29 years old with Graves' hyperthyroidism.

This chain connects TRBV7-2 to TRBJ2-7, with TRBD2 identical over 11 bases. The germline CDR1 and CDR2 sequences are SGHTA and FQGNSA. The CDR3 consists of 16 residues. J was trimmed by 2 bases and V by 1 base; bases with no gene match: 4. The DNA for the CDR3 is TGTGCCAGCAGCTTAGTTGGGACTAGCGGAACCTACGAGCAGTACTTC. Translation gives CASSLVGTSGTYEQYF.

The chain carries TRBV2 and TRBJ1-5; 7 bases fit TRBD1. This CDR3 spans 14 amino acids. After removal of 9 bases from V and 2 bases from J, the junction contained 7 bases not matched to a gene. From germline, CDR1 is SNHLY and CDR2 FYNNEI. DNA of the CDR3: TGTGCCAGACGACAGGGCGGTGGCAATCAGCCCCAGCATTTT. Residues: CARRQGGGNQPQHF.

This clonotype was detected only once. A much larger clone differs from this one at a single base, so this may be a read error. The chain links TRBV7-9 to TRBJ2-7; possible D gene TRBD2, 5 bases. The germline V and J ends were trimmed by 5 bases and 5 bases, with 13 bases remaining between them. Germline CDR1 is SEHNR and CDR2 is FQNEAQ (reference sequence). The CDR3 extends over 13 amino acids. In nucleotides, the CDR3 is TGTGCCAGCAGCCGCCGAGGGCCGGACGAGCAGTACTTC. Amino acid sequence: CASSRRGPDEQYF.

In its sample, this clonotype was seen once. The chain couples TRBV29-1 to TRBJ2-7, with 9 positions matching TRBD2. Gene TRBJ2-1 matches the end of the DNA better, so the J call may be wrong. Germline V lookup: CDR1 SQVTM, CDR2 ANQGSEA. This CDR3 region has 13 residues. CDR3 sequence: CSVAAGGYNEQFF. In DNA form, the CDR3 reads TGCAGCGTTGCAGCGGGAGGATACAATGAGCAGTTCTTC.

Concerning this clonotype: A read error is possible here, since a much larger clone lies one base away. The chain is built from TRBV6-1 and TRBJ2-5, with 8 bases matching TRBD2. Germline V gene lookup returns CDR1 MNHNS and CDR2 SASEGT. The length of the CDR3 is 15 residues. V gave up 3 bases and J gave up 3 bases; unmatched junction bases: 6. CDR3 protein: CASSEAGTRKETQYF. The CDR3 DNA reads TGTGCCAGCAGTGAGGCCGGGACTAGGAAAGAGACCCAGTACTTC.

The rearrangement links TRBV2 to TRBJ1-2; D is ambiguous. V was trimmed by 10 bases and J by 7 bases, leaving 22 bases between them. The germline gives CDR1 SNHLY, CDR2 FYNNEI. The CDR3 totals 14 residues. Here the CDR3 reads CANSSHQVEGGYTF. In DNA form, the CDR3 reads TGTGCCAACAGCTCTCACCAGGTAGAAGGTGGCTACACCTTC. The whole variable domain, filled in from reference TRBV2 and TRBJ1-2, reads EPEVTQTPSHQVTQMGQEVILRCVPISNHLYFYWYRQILGQKVEFLVSFYNNEISEKSEIFDDQFSVERPDGSNFTLKIRSTKLEDSAMYFCANSSHQVEGGYTFGSGTRLTVV.

V is TRBV20-1 and J is TRBJ2-5; 11 bases match TRBD1. Germline values: CDR1 DFQATT, CDR2 SNEGSKA (reference sequence). The V gene end was trimmed by 0 bases and the J gene end by 4 bases; junction bases not matched to a gene: 4. The CDR3 is 15 residues long. The CDR3 region has the DNA TGCAGTGCTAGAGAGCCGGGACAGGGGGGAGAGACCCAGTACTTC. Translation: CSAREPGQGGETQYF.

This clonotype was seen a handful of times. CDR3 nucleotide sequence: TGTGCCAGCAGCCCCTGGACAGGGTTCGAGCAGTACTTC. This translates into CASSPWTGFEQYF. The chain combines TRBV7-8 with TRBJ2-7; 8 nucleotides align to TRBD1. The CDR3 is made up of 13 amino acids. Germline CDR1 is SGHVS and CDR2 is FQNEAQ. V shed 5 bases and J 6 bases; nucleotides not matched to a gene: 6. The entire variable domain, with the rest obtained from reference TRBV7-8 and TRBJ2-7, is as follows: GAGVSQSPRYKVAKRGQDVALRCDPISGHVSLFWYQQALGQGPEFLTYFQNEAQLDKSGLPSDRFFAERPEGSVSTLKIQRTQQEDSAVYLCASSPWTGFEQYFGPGTRLTVT.